The sequence of this T cell receptor beta chain was determined in a study of cytomegalovirus exposure and HLA in healthy donors. This clone has a single count. What it binds is unknown. Study-wide findings and caveats: Later analysis associated a missense DCLRE1C variant with TCR beta V- and J-gene trimming.

Both 60 Vbeta primers and 13 Jbeta primers went into the PCR. Clones were read by immunoSEQ multiplex PCR, and TCRdb kept only the in-frame ones, dropping some. The profile shows under 200,000 clones, roughly 84% of them singletons. From germline, CDR1 is KGHSH and CDR2 LQKENI. The CDR3 has 14 amino acids. Between the trimmed V and J ends, which lost 6 bases and 0 bases, there was a span of 10 bases. The sample taken for sequencing was PBMCs. The source is a boy under 10 years old in good health and CMV-seronegative. The chain combines TRBV18 with TRBJ2-3; TRBD2 might be the D (5 bases). The CDR3 reads CASSLRTSTDTQYF. The CDR3 nucleotides read TGTGCCAGCTCTCTCCGGACTAGCACAGATACGCAGTATTTT.